The 7 T cell receptor beta chains in this list originate from one sample, sequenced in a study of blood T cell repertoires in COVID-19. Only in-frame clones appear in the TCRdb table, and some are missing; sequencing was by immunoSEQ multiplex PCR. The sample contains about 160,000 clones, approximately 80% of which appear only once. Sample: peripheral blood. The receptors originated from a woman in her thirties or forties with COVID-19, enrolled during active disease.

The rearrangement joins TRBV19 to TRBJ1-1; D possibly corresponds to TRBD1 (6 bases). Germline CDR1 reads LNHDA; CDR2 reads SQIVND (reference sequence). This CDR3 region has 15 residues. Trimming shortened V by 5 bases and J by 5 bases, and 18 bases separated the two germline ends. The DNA of the CDR3 is TGTGCCAGTAGTCCCGGACAGTCCCATGGGACTGAAGCTTTCTTT. Translating gives CASSPGQSHGTEAFF.

This clone turned up a few times. The chain is built from TRBV14 and TRBJ1-1; D is unresolved. This CDR3 has 13 residues. Between the trimmed V and J ends, which lost 0 bases and 6 bases, there was a span of 8 bases. Germline V gene lookup returns CDR1 SGHDN and CDR2 FVKESK. CDR3 residues: CASSQDIVAEAFF. CDR3 DNA sequence: TGTGCCAGCAGCCAAGATATCGTAGCTGAAGCTTTCTTT.

The genes are TRBV30 and TRBJ1-5; weak D call: TRBD1 (5 bases). The germline V gene has CDR1 GTSNPN and CDR2 SVGIG (reference sequence). Between the trimmed V and J ends, which lost 2 bases and 6 bases, there was a span of 11 bases. The CDR3 spans 13 residues. CDR3 sequence reads: CAWSPGLGQPQHF. CDR3 sequence (DNA): TGTGCCTGGAGTCCAGGGTTGGGTCAGCCCCAGCATTTT.

The chain is built from TRBV28 and TRBJ2-7, with TRBD2 matching over 12 bases. Germline-derived CDR1 and CDR2 are MDHEN and SYDVKM. CDR3 length: 14 amino acids. Unmatched junction bases numbered 7, after V lost 6 bases and J lost 7 bases. The CDR3: CASSETSGRKEQYF. The CDR3 DNA reads TGTGCCAGCAGCGAGACTAGCGGGAGAAAAGAGCAGTACTTC.

The V gene is TRBV29-1, the J gene TRBJ2-2; 7 bases match TRBD1. The trim removed 7 bases at V and 2 bases at J, leaving 16 bases unmatched. Germline V lookup: CDR1 SQVTM, CDR2 ANQGSEA. The CDR3 runs to 17 residues. The CDR3 loop reads CSATEPGQNTNTGELFF. In DNA, the CDR3 is TGCAGCGCGACTGAACCGGGACAGAATACAAACACCGGGGAGCTGTTTTTT.

V gene TRBV5-4 combines with J gene TRBJ2-7, with 7 bases matching TRBD1. CDR1 and CDR2 from the germline V gene are SGHNT and YYREEE (reference sequence). The CDR3 contains 11 residues. V shed 7 bases, J shed 6 bases, and the junction held 4 bases outside the gene matches. This chain's CDR3 is CASRQGSEQYV. CDR3 sequence (DNA): TGTGCCAGCCGACAGGGTTCCGAGCAGTACGTC.

The CDR3, as DNA: TGTGCCAGCAGCCCGACCGGGACAGGGGGCTCGAATGAGCAGTTCTTC. Its protein is CASSPTGTGGSNEQFF. The chain is built from TRBV4-2 and TRBJ2-1, with 12 bases lining up with TRBD1. The V gene end was trimmed by 4 bases and the J gene end by 7 bases; junction bases not matched to a gene: 8. Germline loops: CDR1 LGHNA, CDR2 YNFKEQ. This CDR3 has 16 amino acids.